This entry features one T cell receptor beta chain sequence. Its antigen is undetermined. Germline values: CDR1 GTSNPN, CDR2 SVGIG (reference sequence). This CDR3 is built from 11 residues. The V and J ends lost 5 bases and 6 bases, in that order; junction bases with no gene match: 0. Amplification used 60 Vbeta primers and 13 Jbeta primers. Sequencing used immunoSEQ multiplex PCR; TCRdb keeps in-frame clones, though not all of them. The table records 150,000 to 200,000 clones, around 78% of them present only once. These data originate in a study of cytomegalovirus exposure and HLA in healthy donors. Whole-study results and caveats: Reports indicated that the classifier achieved high specificity and sensitivity in diagnosing cytomegalovirus status.

The sequenced material came from PBMCs. This clonotype was obtained from a female donor in good health and CMV-seronegative. The chain recombines TRBV30 with TRBJ2-1; TRBD1 matches 8 bases. The CDR3 protein is CAWGQGNEQFF. The CDR3 DNA follows: TGTGCCTGGGGACAGGGCAATGAGCAGTTCTTC.